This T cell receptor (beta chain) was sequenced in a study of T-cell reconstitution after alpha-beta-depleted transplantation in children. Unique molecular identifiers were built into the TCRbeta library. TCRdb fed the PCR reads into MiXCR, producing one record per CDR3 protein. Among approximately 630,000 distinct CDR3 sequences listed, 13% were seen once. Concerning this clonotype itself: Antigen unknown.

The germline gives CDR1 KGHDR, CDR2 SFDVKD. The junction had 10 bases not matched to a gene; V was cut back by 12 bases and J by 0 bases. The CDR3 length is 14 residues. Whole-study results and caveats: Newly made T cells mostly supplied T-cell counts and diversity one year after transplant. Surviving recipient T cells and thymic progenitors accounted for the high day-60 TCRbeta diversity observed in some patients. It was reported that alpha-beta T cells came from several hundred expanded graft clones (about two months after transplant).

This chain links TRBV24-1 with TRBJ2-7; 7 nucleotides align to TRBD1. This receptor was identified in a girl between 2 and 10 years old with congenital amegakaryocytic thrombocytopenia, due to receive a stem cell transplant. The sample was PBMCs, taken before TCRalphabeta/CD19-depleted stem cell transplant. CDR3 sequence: CAAVPRDSSYEQYF. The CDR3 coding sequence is TGTGCCGCAGTCCCCCGGGACAGCTCCTACGAGCAGTACTTC.